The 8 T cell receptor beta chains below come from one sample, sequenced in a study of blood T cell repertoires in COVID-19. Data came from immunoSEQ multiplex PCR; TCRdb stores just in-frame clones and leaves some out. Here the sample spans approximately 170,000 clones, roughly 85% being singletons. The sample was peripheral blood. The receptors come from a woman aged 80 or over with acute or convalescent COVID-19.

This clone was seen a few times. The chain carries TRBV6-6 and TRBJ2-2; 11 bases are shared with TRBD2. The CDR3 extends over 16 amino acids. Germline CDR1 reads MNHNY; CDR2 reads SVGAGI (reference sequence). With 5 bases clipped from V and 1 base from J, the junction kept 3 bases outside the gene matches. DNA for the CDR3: TGTGCCAGCAGTACTCTAGCGGGAGGGAACACCGGGGAGCTGTTTTTT. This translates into CASSTLAGGNTGELFF.

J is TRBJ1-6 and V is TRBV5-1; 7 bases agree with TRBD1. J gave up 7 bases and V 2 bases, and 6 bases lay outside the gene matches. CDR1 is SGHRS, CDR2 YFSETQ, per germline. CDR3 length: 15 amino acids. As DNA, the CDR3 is TGCGCCAGCAGCTTAGAGACAGGGACCAATTCACCCCTCCACTTT. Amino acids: CASSLETGTNSPLHF.

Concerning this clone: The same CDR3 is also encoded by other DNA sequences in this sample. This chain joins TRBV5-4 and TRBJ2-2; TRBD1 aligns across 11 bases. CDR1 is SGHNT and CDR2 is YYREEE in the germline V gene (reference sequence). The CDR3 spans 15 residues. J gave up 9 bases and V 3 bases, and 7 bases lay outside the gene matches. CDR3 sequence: CASSYRTGGVRELFF. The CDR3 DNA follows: TGTGCCAGCAGCTACCGGACAGGGGGCGTCCGGGAGCTGTTTTTT.

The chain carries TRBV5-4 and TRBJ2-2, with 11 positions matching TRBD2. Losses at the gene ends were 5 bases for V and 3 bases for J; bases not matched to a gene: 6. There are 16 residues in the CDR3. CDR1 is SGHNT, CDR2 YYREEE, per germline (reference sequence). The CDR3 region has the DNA TGTGCCAGCAGTCTTGGGACTAGCGGATACACCGGGGAGCTGTTTTTT. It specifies CASSLGTSGYTGELFF.

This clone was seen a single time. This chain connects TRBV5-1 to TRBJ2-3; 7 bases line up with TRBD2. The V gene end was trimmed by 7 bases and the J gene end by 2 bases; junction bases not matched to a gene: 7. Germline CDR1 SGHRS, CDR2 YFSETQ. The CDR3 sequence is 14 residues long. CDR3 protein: CASGTGGPTDTQYF. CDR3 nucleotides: TGCGCCAGCGGAACGGGGGGACCCACAGATACGCAGTATTTT.

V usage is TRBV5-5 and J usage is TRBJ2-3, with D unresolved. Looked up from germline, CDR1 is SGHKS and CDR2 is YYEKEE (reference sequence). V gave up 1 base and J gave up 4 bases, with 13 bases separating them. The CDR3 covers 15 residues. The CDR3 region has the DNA TGTGCCAGCAGCTTGAAGTGGGCAAAGGCAGATACGCAGTATTTT. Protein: CASSLKWAKADTQYF.

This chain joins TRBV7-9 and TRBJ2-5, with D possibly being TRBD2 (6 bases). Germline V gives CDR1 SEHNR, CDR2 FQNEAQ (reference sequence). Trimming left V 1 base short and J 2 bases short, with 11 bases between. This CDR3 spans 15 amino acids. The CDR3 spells CASSLVPGEQETQYF. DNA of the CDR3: TGTGCCAGCAGCTTAGTCCCGGGGGAGCAAGAGACCCAGTACTTC.

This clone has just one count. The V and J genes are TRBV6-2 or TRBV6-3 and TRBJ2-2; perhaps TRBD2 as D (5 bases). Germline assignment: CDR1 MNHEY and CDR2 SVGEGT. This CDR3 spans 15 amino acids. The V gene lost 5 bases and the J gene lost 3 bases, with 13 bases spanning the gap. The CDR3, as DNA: TGTGCCAGCAGTGCACTCAAAGCGGACACCGGGGAGCTGTTTTTT. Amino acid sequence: CASSALKADTGELFF.